This T cell receptor beta chain was obtained from a study of T-cell memory formation after mild COVID-19. Overall study context: Among the donors, TCR clusters were largely specific to each donor.

Via MiXCR, TCRdb re-called the 5' RACE reads, giving one row per CDR3 protein. The data contain 550,000 to 700,000 distinct CDR3 sequences, roughly 17% of them singletons. This clonotype was obtained from an adult woman who had mild COVID-19 (a few samples of this study predate the infection). Cell type and time point are not known. Sequenced material: PBMCs or a T cell subset sorted from them (not recorded which).

CDR3: CASSLRLTSTGELFF. The CDR3 DNA is TGTGCCAGCAGCCTAAGATTAACTAGCACCGGGGAGCTGTTTTTT. This chain links TRBV7-9 with TRBJ2-2; perhaps TRBD2 as D (5 bases). Trimming stripped 5 bases from V and 4 bases from J, with 14 bases between. CDR3 length equals 15 residues. Per germline, CDR1 SEHNR and CDR2 FQNEAQ (reference sequence).